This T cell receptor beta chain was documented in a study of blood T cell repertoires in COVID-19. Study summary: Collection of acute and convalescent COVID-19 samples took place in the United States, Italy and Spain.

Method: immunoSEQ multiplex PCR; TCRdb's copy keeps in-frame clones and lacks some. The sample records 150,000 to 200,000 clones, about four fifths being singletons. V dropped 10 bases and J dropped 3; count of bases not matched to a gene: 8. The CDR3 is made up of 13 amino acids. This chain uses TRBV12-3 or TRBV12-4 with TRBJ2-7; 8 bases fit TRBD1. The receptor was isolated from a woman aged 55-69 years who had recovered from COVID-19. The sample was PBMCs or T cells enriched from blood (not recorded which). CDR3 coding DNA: TGTGCCACCACCCCCGACAGGGGCTACGAGCAGTACTTC. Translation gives CATTPDRGYEQYF.